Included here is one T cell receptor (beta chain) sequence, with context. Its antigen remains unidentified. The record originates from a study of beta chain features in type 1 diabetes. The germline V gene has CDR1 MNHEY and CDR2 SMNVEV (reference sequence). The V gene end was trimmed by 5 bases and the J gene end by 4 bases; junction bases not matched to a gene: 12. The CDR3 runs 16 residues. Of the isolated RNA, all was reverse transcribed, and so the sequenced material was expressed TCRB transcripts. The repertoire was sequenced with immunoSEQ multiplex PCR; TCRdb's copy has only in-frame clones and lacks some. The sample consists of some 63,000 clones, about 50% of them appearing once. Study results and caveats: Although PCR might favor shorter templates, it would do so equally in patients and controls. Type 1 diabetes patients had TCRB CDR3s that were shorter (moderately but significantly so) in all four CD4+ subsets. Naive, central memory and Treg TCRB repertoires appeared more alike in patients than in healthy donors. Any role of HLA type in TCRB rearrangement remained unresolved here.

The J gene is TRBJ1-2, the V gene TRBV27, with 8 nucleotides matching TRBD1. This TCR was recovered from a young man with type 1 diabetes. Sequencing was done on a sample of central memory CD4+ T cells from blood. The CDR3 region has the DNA TGTGCCAGCAGTACTACCCCTGGACAGGGTGGCTATGGCTACACCTTC. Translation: CASSTTPGQGGYGYTF.